Described below is a single TCR beta chain sequence and its context. Antigen unknown. This record comes from a study of T cells after yellow fever vaccination. The study's findings and limits: Repertoires obtained by FACS sorting could include abundant clonotypes that entered as contaminants from the bulk population. Few clonotypes appeared in both CD4 and CD8 compartments.

The CDR3 has 16 residues. Germline assignment: CDR1 SGDLS and CDR2 YYNGEE. Trimming at V came to 0 bases and at J to 6 bases, leaving 9 bases not matched to a gene. The 5'RACE template-switching step produced TCR cDNA and added a universal primer site and UMIs. TCRdb re-derived calls from the 5' RACE reads in MiXCR, one entry per CDR3 protein. Among a few hundred thousand distinct CDR3 sequences listed, 5.2% were seen once. V gene TRBV9 combines with J gene TRBJ2-3; 8 nucleotides agree with TRBD2. The sample in question was CD4+ T cells sorted from PBMCs, obtained on the day of the yellow fever booster vaccination. The receptor comes from a man younger than 35 who received the YFV17D yellow fever vaccine. The CDR3 DNA is TGTGCCAGCAGCGTAGCTCTCGGCGGGGGGTCTGATACGCAGTATTTT. Amino acids: CASSVALGGGSDTQYF. Drawing the rest from reference TRBV9 and TRBJ2-3, the complete variable domain is DSGVTQTPKHLITATGQRVTLRCSPRSGDLSVYWYQQSLDQGLQFLIQYYNGEERAKGNILERFSAQQFPDLHSELNLSSLELGDSALYFCASSVALGGGSDTQYFGPGTRLTVL.